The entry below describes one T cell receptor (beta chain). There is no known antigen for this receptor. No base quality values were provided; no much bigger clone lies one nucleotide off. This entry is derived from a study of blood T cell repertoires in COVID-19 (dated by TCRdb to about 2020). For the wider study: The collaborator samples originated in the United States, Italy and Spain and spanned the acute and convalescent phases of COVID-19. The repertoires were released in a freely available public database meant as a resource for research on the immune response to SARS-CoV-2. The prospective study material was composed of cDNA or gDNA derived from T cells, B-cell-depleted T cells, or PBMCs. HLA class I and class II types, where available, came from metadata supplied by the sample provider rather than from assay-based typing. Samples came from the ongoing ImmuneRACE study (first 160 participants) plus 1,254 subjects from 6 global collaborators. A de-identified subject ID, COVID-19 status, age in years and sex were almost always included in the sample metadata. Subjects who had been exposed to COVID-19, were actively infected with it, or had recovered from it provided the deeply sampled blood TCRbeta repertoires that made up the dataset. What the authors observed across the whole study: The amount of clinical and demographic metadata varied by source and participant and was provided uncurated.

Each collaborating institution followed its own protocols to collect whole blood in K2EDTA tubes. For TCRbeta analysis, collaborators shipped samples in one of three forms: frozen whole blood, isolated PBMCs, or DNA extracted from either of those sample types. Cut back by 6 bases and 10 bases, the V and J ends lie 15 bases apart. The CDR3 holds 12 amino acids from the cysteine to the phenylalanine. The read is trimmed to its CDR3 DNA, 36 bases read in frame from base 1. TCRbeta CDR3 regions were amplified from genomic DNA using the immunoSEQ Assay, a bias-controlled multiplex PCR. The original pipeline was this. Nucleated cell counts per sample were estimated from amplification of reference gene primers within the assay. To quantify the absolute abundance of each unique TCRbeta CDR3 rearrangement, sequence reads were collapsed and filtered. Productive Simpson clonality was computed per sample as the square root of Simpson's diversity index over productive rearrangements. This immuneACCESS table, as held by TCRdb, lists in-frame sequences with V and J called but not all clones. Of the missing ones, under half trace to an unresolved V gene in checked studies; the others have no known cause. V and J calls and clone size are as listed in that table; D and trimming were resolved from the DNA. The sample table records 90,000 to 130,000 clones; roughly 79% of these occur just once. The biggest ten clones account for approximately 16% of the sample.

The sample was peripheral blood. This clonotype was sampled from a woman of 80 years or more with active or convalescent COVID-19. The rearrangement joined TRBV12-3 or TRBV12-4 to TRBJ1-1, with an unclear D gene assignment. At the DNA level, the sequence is TGTGCCAGCAGCGCCCGGGTGGGTTCAGCTTTCTTT. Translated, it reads CASSARVGSAFF.